What follows is one T cell receptor beta chain and its context. This sample stems from a study of patients and donors after allogeneic stem cell transplantation. Germline V lookup: CDR1 LNHNV, CDR2 YYDKDF (reference sequence). This CDR3 has 14 residues. V was pared by 0 bases and J by 2 bases, with 7 bases between. MiXCR was run by TCRdb on the RT-PCR reads, yielding one entry per CDR3 protein. The sample comprises about 410,000 distinct CDR3 sequences, around 16% of which are singletons, and less than 9.5% rests with the top ten. The chain recombines TRBV15 with TRBJ1-2; D gene ambiguous. This TCR was sampled from a human donor who was either an allogeneic HSCT recipient or a stem cell or donor lymphocyte infusion donor (not recorded which). It is not recorded whose cells these are; they may come from a transplant donor. Source material: blood, either unsorted or a sorted T cell fraction (not recorded which). CDR3 sequence: CATSRDMLNYGYTF. In DNA, the CDR3 is TGTGCCACCAGCAGAGACATGTTAAACTATGGCTACACCTTC.